The 3 T cell receptor beta chains given below trace back to one sample, sequenced in a study of circulating and synovial CD4+ cells in juvenile arthritis. Repertoires were generated with immunoSEQ multiplex PCR, while TCRdb's copy carries only in-frame clones and drops some. This table holds 30,000 to 40,000 clones, 90% to 95% found once. The source material was CD4+ T cells from blood. Receptor source: a human donor with juvenile idiopathic arthritis.

The rearrangement uses TRBV7-2 and TRBJ1-2, with a tentative D call TRBD1 (5 bases). The CDR3 extends over 13 amino acids. Germline V gene data show CDR1 as SGHTA and CDR2 as FQGNSA. Trimming stripped 5 bases from V and 6 bases from J, with 13 bases between. The CDR3 DNA follows: TGTGCCAGCAGCAGAACGACAGAGAATGGCTACACCTTC. As protein: CASSRTTENGYTF.

The chain joins TRBV7-2 to TRBJ2-3, with unresolved D. V was pared by 1 base and J by 2 bases, with 10 bases between. The CDR3 covers 15 residues. From germline, CDR1 is SGHTA and CDR2 FQGNSA. The CDR3, as DNA: TGTGCCAGCAGCTTAGGTCTGCAGATCACAGATACGCAGTATTTT. Its translation: CASSLGLQITDTQYF.

The chain uses TRBV19 and TRBJ1-1, with D perhaps TRBD1 (5 bases). CDR1 and CDR2 (germline): LNHDA, SQIVND (reference sequence). The CDR3 runs to 13 residues. Trimming removed 5 bases from V and 6 bases from J, with 13 bases in between. The CDR3: CASSRDWGAEAFF. CDR3 in DNA: TGTGCCAGTAGTCGTGACTGGGGGGCTGAAGCTTTCTTT.